The 5 T cell receptor beta chains presented below share a single source sample, sequenced in a study of regulatory T cells in long-lasting Graves disease. Time point described: persistent/refractory GD, antithyroid drugs over 5 years with positive TRAb. There was RNA extracted from PBMCs, and the TCR library was made from it. To make TCR beta libraries, researchers used iRepertoire HTBI primers and Arm-PCR of CDR3 regions. One entry per CDR3 protein, called by TCRdb with MiXCR from the multiplex PCR reads. This sample carries approximately 690,000 distinct CDR3 sequences, around 30% of them seen once, and the ten largest clones take 40% to 55%. The sample in question was peripheral blood mononuclear cells (PBMCs), obtained when the disease was refractory, from a patient treated with antithyroid drugs. All receptors derive from a female donor with Graves disease.

The gene calls are TRBV29-1 and TRBJ1-1; the match to TRBD1 covers 10 bases. J was trimmed by 3 bases and V by 5 bases; bases with no gene match: 15. CDR3 size: 17 residues. The germline V gene encodes CDR1 SQVTM and CDR2 ANQGSEA. The CDR3 is CSVSNTWTGGGYTEAFF. The CDR3 coding sequence is TGCAGCGTTTCAAACACCTGGACAGGGGGGGGGTACACTGAAGCTTTCTTT.

A note on this clonotype: A much larger clone sits a single nucleotide away, making a read error possible. The chain recombines TRBV29-1 with TRBJ1-2; the match to TRBD1 covers 9 bases. Germline V CDR1 and CDR2: SQVTM, ANQGSEA. This CDR3 has 13 amino acids. CDR3 nucleotides: TGCAGCGCTGGGACAGGGACTAACTATGGCTACGCCTTC. The encoded protein is CSAGTGTNYGYAF.

The chain recombines TRBV10-3 with TRBJ2-2, with TRBD2 identical over 9 bases. Trimming took 7 bases from V and 6 from J; bases not matched to a gene: 15. The CDR3 totals 17 residues. In germline, CDR1 is ENHRY, CDR2 SYGVKD. CDR3 amino acids: CAINGDVSGSLSGELFF. The CDR3 DNA follows: TGTGCCATCAATGGAGACGTTAGCGGGAGTTTGTCCGGGGAGCTGTTTTTT.

This clonotype was picked up a small number of times. The chain combines TRBV5-1 with TRBJ2-4; 13 bases align to TRBD2. CDR1 and CDR2 from the germline V gene are SGHRS and YFSETQ. J lost 1 base, V lost 3 bases, and 10 bases had no gene match. CDR3 length equals 19 residues. The CDR3 DNA follows: TGCGCCAGCAGCTCCGGGGGACTAGCGGGAACTGGGGCCAAAAACATTCAGTACTTC. It encodes CASSSGGLAGTGAKNIQYF. Variable domain in full (rest from reference TRBV5-1 and TRBJ2-4): KAGVTQTPRYLIKTRGQQVTLSCSPISGHRSVSWYQQTPGQGLQFLFEYFSETQRNKGNFPGRFSGRQFSNSRSEMNVSTLELGDSALYLCASSSGGLAGTGAKNIQYFGAGTRLSVL.

This clonotype was seen a few times. The rearrangement uses TRBV29-1 and TRBJ1-5; no clear D. From germline, CDR1 is SQVTM and CDR2 ANQGSEA. Trimming shortened V by 7 bases and J by 11 bases, and 15 bases separated the two germline ends. The CDR3 totals 11 residues. The DNA of the CDR3 is TGCAGCGCCGGCTTTCGAAAGGCCCAGCATTTT. This gives the protein CSAGFRKAQHF.